This entry lists 5 T cell receptor beta chains sequenced from one sample in a study of blood T cell repertoires in COVID-19. The data were produced by immunoSEQ multiplex PCR, yet TCRdb's version contains in-frame clones alone and is incomplete. The sample has about 200,000 clones, roughly 84% seen once; the top ten hold under 4%. The sequenced material came from PBMCs or T cells enriched from blood (not recorded which). These receptors all stem from a woman aged 30 to 39 who had been exposed to COVID-19.

This rearrangement joins TRBV18 to TRBJ1-4; D is undetermined. The germline gives CDR1 KGHSH, CDR2 LQKENI. The CDR3 is 12 amino acids. V was shortened by 5 bases and J by 6 bases, with 7 bases between the two germline ends. The CDR3 DNA follows: TGTGCCAGCTCAATGAGTGATGAAAAACTGTTTTTT. This encodes CASSMSDEKLFF.

The genes are TRBV9 and TRBJ1-1; 9 nucleotides agree with TRBD1. Germline loops: CDR1 SGDLS, CDR2 YYNGEE. With 4 bases clipped from V and 0 bases from J, the junction kept 4 bases outside the gene matches. This CDR3 comprises 15 residues. CDR3 amino acids: CASSPRDRVNTEAFF. The CDR3 region has the DNA TGTGCCAGCAGCCCTAGGGACAGGGTGAACACTGAAGCTTTCTTT. The complete variable domain, with remaining parts taken from reference TRBV9 and TRBJ1-1, reads DSGVTQTPKHLITATGQRVTLRCSPRSGDLSVYWYQQSLDQGLQFLIQYYNGEERAKGNILERFSAQQFPDLHSELNLSSLELGDSALYFCASSPRDRVNTEAFFGQGTRLTVV.

The chain employs TRBV14 and TRBJ1-1, with 7 bases lining up with TRBD1. This CDR3 is built from 20 residues. The V gene end was trimmed by 4 bases and the J gene end by 5 bases; junction bases not matched to a gene: 25. In germline, CDR1 is SGHDN, CDR2 FVKESK. The CDR3 coding sequence is TGTGCCAGCAGCCCTTCTATCGAGCGACAGGGAATAATTAGGGGGACTGAAGCTTTCTTT. It encodes CASSPSIERQGIIRGTEAFF.

The chain joins TRBV3-1 (or the pseudogene TRBV3-2) to TRBJ2-7; 12 bases fit TRBD1. Trimming cost V 11 bases and J 6 bases; bases outside gene matches: 8. The CDR3 has 13 amino acids. Germline CDR1 reads LGHDT; CDR2 reads YNNKEL (reference sequence). The DNA for the CDR3 is TGTGCCGCGGGGGGACAGGGGGCTCGCGAGCAGTACTTC. Residues: CAAGGQGAREQYF.

This chain uses TRBV4-3 with TRBJ2-1; the match to TRBD2 covers 9 bases. The CDR3 has 15 residues. The V and J ends lost 1 base and 8 bases, in that order; junction bases with no gene match: 6. Germline CDR1 is LGHNA and CDR2 is YSLEER. Here the CDR3 DNA reads TGCGCCAGCAGCCAAGGGTCCGCGGGGGGGGATGAGCAGTTCTTC. Encoded protein: CASSQGSAGGDEQFF.